This TCR beta chain was found in a study of T cell responses to AZD1222 COVID-19 vaccine (dated by TCRdb to the early 2020s). Regarding the study in general: A total of just over 230 trial participants underwent TCR sequencing, of whom 200 to 220 received two doses of AZD1222 and some 25 received two doses of the MenACWY control vaccine. Enrollment into the trials was organized by age into subgroups of 18-55, 56-69 and 70-plus years, and those subgroups contained approximately 150, 30 and 60 TCR-sequenced participants, respectively.

Of note for this clone: Its recognized antigen is unknown. One base away there is no much larger clone; base qualities are not given.

The study at large found these results: Because no day 14 peak-response samples were available, repertoires were characterized only after the peak T cell response. Participants were mostly white British and included more females than males, and it was suggested by the authors that clonal diversity may have been underestimated. The 56-69-year group was small, and its depth increase did not reach significance, likely because of low power. Conclusions about previously exposed vaccinees are limited because only six or seven AZD1222 recipients were SARS-CoV-2 seropositive at baseline. Nearly half of unique spike-specific TCRs reportedly recognized epitopes outside regions mutated in the B.1.351 and B.1.1.7 variants. After two AZD1222 doses, both the breadth and the depth of spike-specific TCRs were significantly higher than at day 0 and than in MenACWY recipients. The vaccine-associated CD4 TCRs covered the entire spike protein, and the dominant responses fell in regions 160-218 and 743-854.

CDR1 and CDR2, per the germline V gene, are SNHLY and FYNNEI. From cysteine to phenylalanine, the CDR3 is 14 amino acids long. Only the CDR3 DNA is retained, 42 bases long and in frame from the first base. V loses 4 bases, J loses 0 bases, and the germline ends lie 9 bases apart. The CDR3 regions of human TCRbeta chains were analyzed by immunosequencing. Per the source publication's procedure: TCRs in the repertoires were compared against a reference library of SARS-CoV-2-specific TCRs that had been generated with the MIRA antigen-specificity platform. Breadth was defined as the fraction of unique TCRs that were SARS-CoV-2-associated, and depth was defined as the fraction of total T cells that were SARS-CoV-2-associated. Each spike-specific TCR was assigned to its reactive spike region and to a CD4 or CD8 class using the MIRA data. Log10-transformed breadth and depth values were compared by one-way ANOVA with Sidak's multiple comparisons tests. TCRdb took this table from immuneACCESS and kept in-frame rearrangements with V and J called. Such tables lack part of the clones; where checked against another copy, unresolved V genes explain under half of the gap, and the rest is unexplained. The DNA gave D and trimming, while V, J and clone size come from that table. The sample includes about 110,000 clones, with 89% observed a single time. 40% to 55% of the sample is in the top ten clones.

This specimen's time point label, per the study, means: about 28 days (+/-7) after the second vaccine dose. Because spike-specific TCR depth and breadth did not differ between the two schedules, AZD1222 recipients who got a second dose at roughly 4 weeks were pooled with those who got a second dose at roughly 12 weeks. The vaccinee samples were drawn from two UK trials, COV001 and COV002, one of which was a single-blind randomized controlled phase 2/3 trial testing AZD1222 (ChAdOx1 nCoV-19) in healthy adults. For TCRbeta chain sequencing, PBMC samples from trial participants were taken at day 0 and at day 28 after the second dose.

Recombination joined TRBV2 with TRBJ1-1; no D segment can be confidently identified. The sequence was collected from an adult who received the AZD1222 COVID-19 vaccine. This material consisted of peripheral blood, taken 28 days after the second AZD1222 dose. The nucleotides read TGTGCCAGCAGTGCCTACGAGATGAACACTGAAGCTTTCTTT. This codes for CASSAYEMNTEAFF.